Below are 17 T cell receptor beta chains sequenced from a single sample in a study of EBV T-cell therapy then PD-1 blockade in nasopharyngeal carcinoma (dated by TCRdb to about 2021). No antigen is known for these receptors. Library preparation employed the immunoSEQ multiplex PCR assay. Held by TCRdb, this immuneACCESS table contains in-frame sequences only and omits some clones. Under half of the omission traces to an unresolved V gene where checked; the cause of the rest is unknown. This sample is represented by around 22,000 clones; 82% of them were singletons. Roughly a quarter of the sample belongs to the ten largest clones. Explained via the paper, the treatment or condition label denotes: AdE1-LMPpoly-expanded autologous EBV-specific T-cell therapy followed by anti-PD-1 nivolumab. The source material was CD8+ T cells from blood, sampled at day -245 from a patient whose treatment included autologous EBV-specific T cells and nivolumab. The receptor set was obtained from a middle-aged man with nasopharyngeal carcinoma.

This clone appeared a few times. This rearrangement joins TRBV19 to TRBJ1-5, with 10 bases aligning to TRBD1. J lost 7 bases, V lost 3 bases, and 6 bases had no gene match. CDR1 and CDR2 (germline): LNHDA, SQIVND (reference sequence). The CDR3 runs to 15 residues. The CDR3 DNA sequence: TGTGCCAGTAGTATGAGGACAGGGGGGGACCAGCCCCAGCATTTT. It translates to CASSMRTGGDQPQHF.

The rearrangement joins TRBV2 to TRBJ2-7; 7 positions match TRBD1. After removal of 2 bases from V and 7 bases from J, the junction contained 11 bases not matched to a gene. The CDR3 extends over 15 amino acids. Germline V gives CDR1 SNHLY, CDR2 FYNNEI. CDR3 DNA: TGTGCCAGCAGTGAAAAGATGCAGGGGGAGAGGGAGCAGTACTTC. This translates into CASSEKMQGEREQYF.

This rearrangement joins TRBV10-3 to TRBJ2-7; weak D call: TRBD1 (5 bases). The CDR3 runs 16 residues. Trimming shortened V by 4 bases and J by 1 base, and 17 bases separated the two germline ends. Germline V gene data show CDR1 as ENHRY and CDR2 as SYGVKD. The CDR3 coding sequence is TGTGCCATCAGTGGTAAGGGCGACAGACCTTCCTACGAGCAGTACTTC. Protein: CAISGKGDRPSYEQYF.

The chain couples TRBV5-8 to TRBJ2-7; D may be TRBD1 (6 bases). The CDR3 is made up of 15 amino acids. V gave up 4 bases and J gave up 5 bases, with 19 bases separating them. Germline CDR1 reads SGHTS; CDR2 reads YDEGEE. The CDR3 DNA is TGTGCCAGCAGCCTCTACACAGGGATTCGAGACGAGCAGTACTTC. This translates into CASSLYTGIRDEQYF.

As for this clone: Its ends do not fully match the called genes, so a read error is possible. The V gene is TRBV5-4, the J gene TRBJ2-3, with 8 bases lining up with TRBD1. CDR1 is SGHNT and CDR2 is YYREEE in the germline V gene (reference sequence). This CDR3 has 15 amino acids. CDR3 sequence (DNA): TGTGCCAGCAGATTGGGGGACAGGAGATCAGATACGCAGTATTTT. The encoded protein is CASRLGDRRSDTQYF.

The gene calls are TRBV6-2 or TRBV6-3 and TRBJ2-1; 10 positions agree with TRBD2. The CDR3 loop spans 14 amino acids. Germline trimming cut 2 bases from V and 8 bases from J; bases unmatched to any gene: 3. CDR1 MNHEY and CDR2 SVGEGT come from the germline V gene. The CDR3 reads CASSYRSGGHEQFF. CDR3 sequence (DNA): TGTGCCAGCAGTTACCGTAGCGGGGGGCATGAGCAGTTCTTC.

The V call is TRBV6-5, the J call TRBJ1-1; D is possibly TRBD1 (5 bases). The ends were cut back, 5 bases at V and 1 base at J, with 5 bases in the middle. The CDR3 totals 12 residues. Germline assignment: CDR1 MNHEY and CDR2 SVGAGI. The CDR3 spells CASSTGNTEAFF. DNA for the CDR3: TGTGCCAGCAGTACAGGGAACACTGAAGCTTTCTTT.

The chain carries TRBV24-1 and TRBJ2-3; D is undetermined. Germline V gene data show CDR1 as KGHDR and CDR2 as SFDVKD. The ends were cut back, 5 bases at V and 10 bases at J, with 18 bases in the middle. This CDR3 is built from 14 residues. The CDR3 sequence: CATSGREESSPQYF. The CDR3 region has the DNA TGTGCCACCAGTGGTAGAGAGGAAAGTTCCCCGCAGTATTTT.

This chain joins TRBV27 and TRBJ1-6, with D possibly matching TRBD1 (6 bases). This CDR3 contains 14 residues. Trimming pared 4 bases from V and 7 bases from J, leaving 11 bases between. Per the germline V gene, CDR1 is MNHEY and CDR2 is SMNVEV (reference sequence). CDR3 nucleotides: TGTGCCAGCAGTTACAGGGTTTGGAATTCACCCCTCCACTTT. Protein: CASSYRVWNSPLHF.

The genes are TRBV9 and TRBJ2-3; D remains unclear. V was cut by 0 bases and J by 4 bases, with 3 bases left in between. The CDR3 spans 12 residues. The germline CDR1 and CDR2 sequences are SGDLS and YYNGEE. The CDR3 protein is CASSVVPDTQYF. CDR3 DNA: TGTGCCAGCAGCGTAGTCCCAGATACGCAGTATTTT.

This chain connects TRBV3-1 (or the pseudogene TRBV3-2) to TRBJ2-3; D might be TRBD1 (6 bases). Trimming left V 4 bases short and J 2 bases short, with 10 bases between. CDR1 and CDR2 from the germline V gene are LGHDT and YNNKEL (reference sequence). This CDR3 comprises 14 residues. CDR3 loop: CASSPWTDTDTQYF. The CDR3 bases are TGTGCCAGCAGCCCCTGGACAGACACAGATACGCAGTATTTT.

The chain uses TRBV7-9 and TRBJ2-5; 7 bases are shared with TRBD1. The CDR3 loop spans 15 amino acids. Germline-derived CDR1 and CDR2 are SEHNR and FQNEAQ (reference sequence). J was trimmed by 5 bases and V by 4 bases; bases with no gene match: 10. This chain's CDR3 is CASSSPKVQGETQYF. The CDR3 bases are TGTGCCAGCAGCTCACCCAAGGTACAGGGGGAGACCCAGTACTTC. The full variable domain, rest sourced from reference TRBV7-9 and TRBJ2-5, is DTGVSQNPRHKITKRGQNVTFRCDPISEHNRLYWYRQTLGQGPEFLTYFQNEAQLEKSRLLSDRFSAERPKGSFSTLEIQRTEQGDSAMYLCASSSPKVQGETQYFGPGTRLLVL.

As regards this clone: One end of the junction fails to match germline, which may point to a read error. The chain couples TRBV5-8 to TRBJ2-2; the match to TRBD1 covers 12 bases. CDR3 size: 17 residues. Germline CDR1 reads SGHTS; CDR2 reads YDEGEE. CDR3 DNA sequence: TGTGCCAGCAGCCTCGCGGGACAGGGGGCCAACAGCGGGGAGCTGTTTTTT. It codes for CASSLAGQGANSGELFF.

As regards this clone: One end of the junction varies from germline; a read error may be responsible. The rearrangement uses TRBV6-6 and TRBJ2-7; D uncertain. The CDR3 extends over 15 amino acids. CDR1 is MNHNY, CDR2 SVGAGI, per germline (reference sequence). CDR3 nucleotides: TGTGCCGGCAGGCTATCGCAGGTTTCCCACTACGAGCAGTACTTC. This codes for CAGRLSQVSHYEQYF.

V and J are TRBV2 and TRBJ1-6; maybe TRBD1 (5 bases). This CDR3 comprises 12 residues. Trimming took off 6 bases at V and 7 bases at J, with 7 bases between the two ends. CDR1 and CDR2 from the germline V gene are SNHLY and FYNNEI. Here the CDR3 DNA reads TGTGCCAGCAGATGGGGGAATTCACCCCTCCACTTT. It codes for CASRWGNSPLHF.

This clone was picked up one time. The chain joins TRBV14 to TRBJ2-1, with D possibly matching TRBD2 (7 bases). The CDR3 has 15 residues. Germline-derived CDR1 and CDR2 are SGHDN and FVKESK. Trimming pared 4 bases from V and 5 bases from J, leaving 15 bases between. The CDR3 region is CASSPGLGGNNEQFF. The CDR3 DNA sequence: TGTGCCAGCAGCCCTGGACTAGGGGGGAACAATGAGCAGTTCTTC.

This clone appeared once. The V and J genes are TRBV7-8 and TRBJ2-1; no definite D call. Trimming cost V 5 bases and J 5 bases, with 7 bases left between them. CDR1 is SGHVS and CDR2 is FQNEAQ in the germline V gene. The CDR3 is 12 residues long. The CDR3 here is CASSLDHNEQFF. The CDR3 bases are TGTGCCAGCAGCCTGGATCACAATGAGCAGTTCTTC.